These 24 T cell receptor beta chains originate from one sample sequenced in a study of CD8 T cells in ankylosing spondylitis. TCRdb processed the 5' RACE reads anew with MiXCR; each CDR3 protein has one entry. The sample lists about 210,000 distinct CDR3 sequences, under 8.5% occurring once. Sequenced material: blood, either unsorted or a sorted T cell fraction (not recorded which). These receptors all come from a female donor with ankylosing spondylitis or in good health (not recorded which).

This clonotype appeared a few times. CDR3 coding DNA: TGCAGTGCTAGAGATGGGGCGGGAGCGACCCAGTACTTC. Encoded protein: CSARDGAGATQYF. The rearrangement uses TRBV20-1 and TRBJ2-5, with 7 bases identical to TRBD2. The CDR3 runs to 13 residues. J lost 7 bases, V lost 0 bases, and 5 bases had no gene match. Germline-derived CDR1 and CDR2 are DFQATT and SNEGSKA (reference sequence).

The sample holds many counts of this clonotype. This rearrangement joins TRBV29-1 to TRBJ1-4; unclear D gene. Germline V gene data show CDR1 as SQVTM and CDR2 as ANQGSEA. The CDR3 is made up of 13 amino acids. V gave up 4 bases and J gave up 2 bases, with 8 bases separating them. CDR3: CSVGQATNEKLFF. CDR3 nucleotides: TGCAGCGTTGGGCAGGCTACTAATGAAAAACTGTTTTTT.

There are a few counts of this clonotype. The chain uses TRBV27 and TRBJ2-7; tentatively, D is TRBD1 (6 bases). This CDR3 has 14 amino acids. V was pared by 4 bases and J by 1 base, with 11 bases between. CDR1 and CDR2 (germline): MNHEY, SMNVEV (reference sequence). CDR3 region: CASSWGHQSYEQYF. CDR3 DNA sequence: TGTGCCAGCAGTTGGGGACACCAGTCCTACGAGCAGTACTTC.

This clonotype showed up many times. The chain carries TRBV27 and TRBJ1-4, with D tentatively TRBD1 (5 bases). The CDR3 is 15 residues long. Germline V lookup: CDR1 MNHEY, CDR2 SMNVEV (reference sequence). Trimming stripped 8 bases from V and 4 bases from J, with 17 bases between. CDR3 sequence: CASGPRDVRNEKLFF. The CDR3 coding sequence is TGTGCCAGCGGCCCTCGGGACGTCCGTAATGAAAAACTGTTTTTT.

The table lists this clonotype with many counts. The V call is TRBV6-5, the J call TRBJ2-7; TRBD1 agrees at 7 bases. Per germline, CDR1 MNHEY and CDR2 SVGAGI. V lost 0 bases to trimming and J lost 3 bases; unmatched junction nucleotides: 2. The CDR3 sequence is 14 residues long. The CDR3 DNA is TGTGCCAGCAGTTACTCGACAGGGATCTACGAGCAGTACTTC. It encodes CASSYSTGIYEQYF.

Ten or more counts support this clonotype. The chain combines TRBV5-5 with TRBJ2-3; 13 bases map to TRBD2. J gave up 1 base and V 3 bases, and 8 bases lay outside the gene matches. Germline loops: CDR1 SGHKS, CDR2 YYEKEE (reference sequence). The CDR3 is 18 amino acids. The CDR3 here is CASSWGLAGLGGTDTQYF. The CDR3 DNA follows: TGTGCCAGCAGCTGGGGACTAGCGGGACTGGGGGGCACAGATACGCAGTATTTT.

This sequence joins TRBV14 and TRBJ2-1; 9 bases are shared with TRBD2. The V and J ends lost 5 bases and 7 bases, in that order; junction bases with no gene match: 3. Germline CDR1 is SGHDN and CDR2 is FVKESK. This CDR3 comprises 13 residues. The CDR3 spells CASSLAGVNEQFF. The CDR3 nucleotides are TGTGCCAGCAGCTTAGCGGGAGTTAATGAGCAGTTCTTC. Full variable domain (outside the CDR3, taken from reference TRBV14 and TRBJ2-1): EAGVTQFPSHSVIEKGQTVTLRCDPISGHDNLYWYRRVMGKEIKFLLHFVKESKQDESGMPNNRFLAERTGGTYSTLKVQPAELEDSGVYFCASSLAGVNEQFFGPGTRLTVL.

This clonotype showed up many times. The chain carries TRBV2 and TRBJ2-1; the D gene is possibly TRBD2 (5 bases). V dropped 8 bases and J dropped 3 bases, with 11 bases sitting between them. This CDR3 has 13 residues. Per the germline V gene, CDR1 is SNHLY and CDR2 is FYNNEI. The CDR3 is CASDAGDYNEQFF. For the CDR3, the DNA is TGTGCCAGCGACGCGGGCGACTACAATGAGCAGTTCTTC.

The chain uses TRBV6-2 or TRBV6-3 and TRBJ2-2; D remains ambiguous. Germline V CDR1 and CDR2: MNHEY, SVGEGT. The V end lost 3 bases, the J end lost 6 bases, and 5 bases lay between the germline ends. This CDR3 comprises 12 residues. The CDR3 sequence: CASSYGSGELFF. CDR3 nucleotides: TGTGCCAGCAGTTATGGGTCCGGGGAGCTGTTTTTT.

CDR3 bases: TGCAGTGCTAGCGGGAGGGGCCCGCAATACAATGAGCAGTTCTTC. This encodes CSASGRGPQYNEQFF. The chain recombines TRBV20-1 with TRBJ2-1; 8 bases fit TRBD2. Germline V gives CDR1 DFQATT, CDR2 SNEGSKA (reference sequence). This CDR3 is built from 15 residues. After removal of 3 bases from V and 4 bases from J, the junction contained 8 bases not matched to a gene.

This clonotype was recorded at least ten times. CDR3 sequence: CASSDRQGGEKLFF. The CDR3 DNA reads TGCGCCAGCAGCGATCGACAGGGGGGTGAAAAACTGTTTTTT. The gene calls are TRBV5-1 and TRBJ1-4, with 9 nucleotides matching TRBD1. CDR1 is SGHRS and CDR2 is YFSETQ in the germline V gene. The CDR3 totals 14 residues. V dropped 4 bases and J dropped 7; count of bases not matched to a gene: 5.

This clonotype occurred many times. The rearrangement links TRBV7-2 to TRBJ2-3; 8 nucleotides align to TRBD2. Germline values: CDR1 SGHTA, CDR2 FQGNSA. J lost 3 bases, V lost 5 bases, and 10 bases had no gene match. The CDR3 runs to 16 residues. CDR3 DNA sequence: TGTGCCAGCAGCCCGTCTACCAGCGGGAGAACAGATACGCAGTATTTT. This encodes CASSPSTSGRTDTQYF.

This clonotype was seen many times. The gene calls are TRBV20-1 and TRBJ2-7, with TRBD2 identical over 9 bases. Germline CDR1 reads DFQATT; CDR2 reads SNEGSKA (reference sequence). The CDR3 has 11 residues. This CDR3 is CSGLASYEQYF. CDR3 in DNA: TGCAGCGGACTAGCGTCCTACGAGCAGTACTTC.

There are many counts of this clonotype. The CDR3, as DNA: TGTGCCAGCAGGCCGCGGGACTCTGGAAACACCATATATTTT. Translating it yields CASRPRDSGNTIYF. V and J are TRBV28 and TRBJ1-3, with unresolved D. This CDR3 spans 14 amino acids. V was cut by 6 bases and J by 0 bases, with 9 bases left in between. Germline V gene sequence: CDR1 MDHEN, CDR2 SYDVKM. Complete variable domain (other parts from reference TRBV28 and TRBJ1-3): DVKVTQSSRYLVKRTGEKVFLECVQDMDHENMFWYRQDPGLGLRLIYFSYDVKMKEKGDIPEGYSVSREKKERFSLILESASTNQTSMYLCASRPRDSGNTIYFGEGSWLTVV.

This clonotype was counted at least ten times. V is TRBV11-2 and J is TRBJ1-4; D remains unclear. CDR1 and CDR2 from the germline V gene are SGHAT and FQNNGV. There are 12 residues in the CDR3. V dropped 3 bases and J dropped 7 bases, with 6 bases sitting between them. CDR3: CASSFKFEKLFF. In nucleotides, the CDR3 is TGTGCCAGCAGCTTTAAATTTGAAAAACTGTTTTTT.

In this sample, this clonotype turned up many times. The gene calls are TRBV20-1 and TRBJ2-1, with 11 bases that match TRBD2. The J segment lost 10 bases and the V segment lost 6 bases, leaving 8 bases of the junction unmatched. CDR1 DFQATT and CDR2 SNEGSKA come from the germline V gene (reference sequence). The CDR3 totals 13 residues. This CDR3 reads CSARLAGRQEQFF. In DNA, the CDR3 is TGCAGTGCCAGACTAGCGGGACGCCAAGAGCAGTTCTTC.

There are many counts of this clonotype. The rearrangement joins TRBV6-2 or TRBV6-3 to TRBJ1-2, with 8 bases aligning to TRBD1. This CDR3 has 15 amino acids. V shed 5 bases, J shed 1 base, and the junction held 6 bases outside the gene matches. Germline-derived CDR1 and CDR2 are MNHEY and SVGEGT. CDR3 in DNA: TGTGCCAGCAGTACCCGGACAGGGAATAACTATGGCTACACCTTC. Its translation: CASSTRTGNNYGYTF.

This clonotype was found a few times. The J gene is TRBJ2-3, the V gene TRBV29-1; 11 bases are shared with TRBD2. The CDR3 extends over 15 amino acids. Germline V lookup: CDR1 SQVTM, CDR2 ANQGSEA. V dropped 1 base and J dropped 6; count of bases not matched to a gene: 6. CDR3 sequence reads: CSVEGIAGGPDTQYF. DNA of the CDR3: TGCAGCGTTGAAGGAATAGCGGGAGGGCCGGATACGCAGTATTTT.

This clonotype has at least ten counts. The genes are TRBV28 and TRBJ2-1; possibly TRBD2 for D (5 bases). The V gene lost 5 bases and the J gene lost 4 bases, with 18 bases spanning the gap. Germline V gives CDR1 MDHEN, CDR2 SYDVKM. The CDR3 sequence is 16 residues long. The CDR3 region has the DNA TGTGCCAGCAGTCCCCCCTTGGGTCGGGAATACAATGAGCAGTTCTTC. Translated, it gives CASSPPLGREYNEQFF.

This chain connects TRBV7-9 to TRBJ2-7; D gene ambiguous. Germline-derived CDR1 and CDR2 are SEHNR and FQNEAQ (reference sequence). V lost 4 bases and J lost 5, with 18 bases in between. CDR3 length: 15 residues. The CDR3 spells CASSSPLVGWDEQYF. The CDR3 DNA sequence: TGTGCCAGCAGCTCACCTCTAGTGGGTTGGGACGAGCAGTACTTC. Full variable domain (outside the CDR3, taken from reference TRBV7-9 and TRBJ2-7): DTGVSQNPRHKITKRGQNVTFRCDPISEHNRLYWYRQTLGQGPEFLTYFQNEAQLEKSRLLSDRFSAERPKGSFSTLEIQRTEQGDSAMYLCASSSPLVGWDEQYFGPGTRLTVT.

V and J are TRBV11-1 and TRBJ1-1, with D possibly matching TRBD1 (5 bases). This CDR3 comprises 19 residues. The germline V gene encodes CDR1 SGHAT and CDR2 FQDESV (reference sequence). V gave up 2 bases and J gave up 3 bases, with 25 bases separating them. This CDR3 is CASSLNRGGTLGVDTEAFF. The CDR3 nucleotides are TGTGCCAGCAGCTTAAATCGGGGGGGGACGCTTGGAGTGGACACTGAAGCTTTCTTT.

Concerning this clonotype itself: A read error may explain this, as a much larger clone is one base away. The V gene is TRBV6-2 or TRBV6-3, the J gene TRBJ2-4, with D uncertain. This CDR3 has 14 residues. The V end lost 7 bases, the J end lost 3 bases, and 13 bases lay between the germline ends. In germline, CDR1 is MNHEY, CDR2 SVGEGT. The CDR3 region has the DNA TGTGCCAGCAACCCGACGCTAGTCAAAAACATTCAGTACTTC. Protein sequence: CASNPTLVKNIQYF.

This clonotype was counted ten times or more. The chain is built from TRBV28 and TRBJ2-2; 7 nucleotides agree with TRBD2. V lost 10 bases and J lost 5; bases outside the gene matches: 10. CDR1 and CDR2 from the germline V gene are MDHEN and SYDVKM. CDR3 length: 14 amino acids. The CDR3 region is CATRELALTGELFF. The CDR3 nucleotides are TGTGCCACCCGGGAACTAGCGCTTACCGGGGAGCTGTTTTTT. The full variable domain, with the rest looked up from reference TRBV28 and TRBJ2-2, is DVKVTQSSRYLVKRTGEKVFLECVQDMDHENMFWYRQDPGLGLRLIYFSYDVKMKEKGDIPEGYSVSREKKERFSLILESASTNQTSMYLCATRELALTGELFFGEGSRLTVL.

This clonotype was detected ten times or more. The CDR3 spells CAWSLRTEAFF. Here the CDR3 DNA reads TGTGCCTGGAGTCTCAGAACTGAAGCTTTCTTT. V is TRBV30 and J is TRBJ1-1, with D uncertain. Trimming shortened V by 2 bases and J by 5 bases, and 6 bases separated the two germline ends. Germline-derived CDR1 and CDR2 are GTSNPN and SVGIG (reference sequence). The CDR3 is 11 residues long.